Described below is a single T cell receptor beta chain sequence and its context. These data are taken from a study of beta chain features in type 1 diabetes. The entirety of the isolated RNA underwent reverse transcription, so expressed TCRB transcripts were sequenced. Assay used: immunoSEQ multiplex PCR; TCRdb lists only in-frame clones, some missing. This repertoire shows fewer than 550,000 clones, roughly 10% found once; its top ten account for more than 0.045%. Germline V lookup: CDR1 SGHDT, CDR2 YYEEEE. Trimming removed 5 bases at V and 5 bases at J, with 10 bases between. The CDR3 runs to 12 residues.

The material sequenced was naive CD4+ T cells from blood. The rearrangement joins TRBV5-6 to TRBJ2-5; D gene unclear. The source is a young woman in good health. Here the CDR3 reads CASSRLTETQYF. In nucleotides, the CDR3 is TGTGCCAGCAGTAGGCTAACGGAGACCCAGTACTTC.